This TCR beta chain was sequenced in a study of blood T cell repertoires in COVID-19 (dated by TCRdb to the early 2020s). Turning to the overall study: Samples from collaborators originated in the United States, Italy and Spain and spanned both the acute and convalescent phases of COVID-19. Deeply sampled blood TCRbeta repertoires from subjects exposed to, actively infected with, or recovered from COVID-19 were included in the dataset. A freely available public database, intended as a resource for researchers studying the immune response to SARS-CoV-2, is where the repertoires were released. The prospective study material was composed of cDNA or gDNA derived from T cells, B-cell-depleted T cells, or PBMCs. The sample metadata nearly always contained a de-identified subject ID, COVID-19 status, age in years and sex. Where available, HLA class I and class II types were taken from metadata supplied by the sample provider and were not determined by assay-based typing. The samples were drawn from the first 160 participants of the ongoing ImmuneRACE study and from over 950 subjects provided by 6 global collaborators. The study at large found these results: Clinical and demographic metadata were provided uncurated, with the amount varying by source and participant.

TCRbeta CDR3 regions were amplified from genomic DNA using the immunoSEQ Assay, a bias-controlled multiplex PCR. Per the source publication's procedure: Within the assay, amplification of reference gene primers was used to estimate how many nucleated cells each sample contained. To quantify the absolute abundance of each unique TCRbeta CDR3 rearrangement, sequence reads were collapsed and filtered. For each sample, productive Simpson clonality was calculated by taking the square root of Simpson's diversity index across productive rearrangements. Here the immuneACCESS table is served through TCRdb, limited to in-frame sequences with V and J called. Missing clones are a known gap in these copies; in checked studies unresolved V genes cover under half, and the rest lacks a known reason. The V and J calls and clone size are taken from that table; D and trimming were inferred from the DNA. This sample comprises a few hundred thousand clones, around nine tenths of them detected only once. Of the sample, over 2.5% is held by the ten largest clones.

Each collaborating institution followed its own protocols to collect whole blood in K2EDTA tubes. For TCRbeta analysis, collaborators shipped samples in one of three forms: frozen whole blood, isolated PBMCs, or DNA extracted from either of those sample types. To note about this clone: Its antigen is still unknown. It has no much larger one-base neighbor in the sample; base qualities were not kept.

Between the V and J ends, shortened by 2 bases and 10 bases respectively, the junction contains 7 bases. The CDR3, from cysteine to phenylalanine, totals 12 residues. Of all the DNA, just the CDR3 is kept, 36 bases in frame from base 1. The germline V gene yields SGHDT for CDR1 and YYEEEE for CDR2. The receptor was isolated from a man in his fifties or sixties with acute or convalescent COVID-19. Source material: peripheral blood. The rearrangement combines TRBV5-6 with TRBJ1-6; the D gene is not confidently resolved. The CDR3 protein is CASSFTESPLHF. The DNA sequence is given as TGTGCCAGCAGCTTTACCGAGTCACCCCTCCACTTT.